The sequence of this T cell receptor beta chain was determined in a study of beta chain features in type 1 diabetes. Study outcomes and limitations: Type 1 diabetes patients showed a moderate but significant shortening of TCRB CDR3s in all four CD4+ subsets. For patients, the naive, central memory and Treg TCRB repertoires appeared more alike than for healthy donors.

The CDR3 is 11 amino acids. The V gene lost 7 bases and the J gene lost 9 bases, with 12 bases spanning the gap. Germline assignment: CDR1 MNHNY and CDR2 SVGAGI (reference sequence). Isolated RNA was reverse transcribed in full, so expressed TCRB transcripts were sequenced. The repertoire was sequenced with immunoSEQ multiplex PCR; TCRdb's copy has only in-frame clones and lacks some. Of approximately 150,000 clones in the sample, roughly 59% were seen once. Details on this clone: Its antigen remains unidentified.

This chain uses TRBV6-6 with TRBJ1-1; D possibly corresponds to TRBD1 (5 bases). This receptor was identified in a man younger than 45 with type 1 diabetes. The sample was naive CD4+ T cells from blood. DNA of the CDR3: TGTGCCAGCACGACGCGGGGGAAAGCTTTCTTT. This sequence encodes CASTTRGKAFF.